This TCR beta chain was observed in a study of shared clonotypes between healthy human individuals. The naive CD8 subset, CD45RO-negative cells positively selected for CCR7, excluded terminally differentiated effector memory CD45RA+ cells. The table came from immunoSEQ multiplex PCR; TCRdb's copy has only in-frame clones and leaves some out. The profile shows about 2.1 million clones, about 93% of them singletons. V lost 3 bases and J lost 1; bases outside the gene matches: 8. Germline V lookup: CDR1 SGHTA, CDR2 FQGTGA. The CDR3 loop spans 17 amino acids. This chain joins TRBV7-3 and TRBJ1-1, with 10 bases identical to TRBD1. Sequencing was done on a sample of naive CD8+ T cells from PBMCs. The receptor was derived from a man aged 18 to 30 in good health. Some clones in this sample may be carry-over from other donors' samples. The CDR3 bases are TGTGCCAGCAGCTTCATGGCGGGGGACAGGGGGAACACTGAAGCTTTCTTT. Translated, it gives CASSFMAGDRGNTEAFF.